A selection of T cell receptor beta chains follows, all from one sample in a study of shared clonotypes between healthy human individuals. Sequencing used immunoSEQ multiplex PCR; TCRdb keeps in-frame clones, though not all of them. This table holds more than 1.2 million clones, approximately 98.5% found once. The specimen was naive CD4+ T cells sorted from blood. Receptor source: a man aged 25 to 40 in good health. CDR3s include the opening cysteine and the closing phenylalanine or tryptophan. Each record gives: D gene, J gene, clone size, V gene, CDR3 protein, CDR3 DNA. D genes are given only for firm matches. Clone size appears in some rows only: once, few, many, or a class for an expanded clone.

d_gene: NA; j_gene: TRBJ2-1; abundance: once; v_gene: TRBV28; CDR3aa: CASSPGLNEQFF; CDR3nt: TGTGCCAGCAGTCCTGGACTAAATGAGCAGTTCTTC
d_gene: NA; j_gene: TRBJ1-3; abundance: NA; v_gene: TRBV7-8; CDR3aa: CASSPRVSGNTIYF; CDR3nt: TGTGCCAGCAGCCCCCGCGTATCCGGAAACACCATATATTTT
d_gene: NA; j_gene: TRBJ2-1; abundance: NA; v_gene: TRBV29-1; CDR3aa: CSVDQDRFNNEQFF; CDR3nt: TGCAGCGTTGACCAGGACCGATTTAACAATGAGCAGTTCTTC
d_gene: TRBD1; j_gene: TRBJ2-3; abundance: NA; v_gene: TRBV29-1; CDR3aa: CTTLGQGEDTQYF; CDR3nt: TGCACCACGTTGGGACAGGGTGAAGATACGCAGTATTTT
d_gene: NA; j_gene: TRBJ2-5; abundance: NA; v_gene: TRBV20-1; CDR3aa: CSAREREVQYF; CDR3nt: TGCAGTGCTAGAGAAAGGGAGGTCCAGTACTTC
d_gene: NA; j_gene: TRBJ2-7; abundance: NA; v_gene: TRBV5-6; CDR3aa: CASSLGVSYEQYF; CDR3nt: TGTGCCAGCAGCTTGGGCGTGTCGTACGAGCAGTACTTC
d_gene: TRBD1; j_gene: TRBJ1-4; abundance: NA; v_gene: TRBV27; CDR3aa: CASRDRGREKLFF; CDR3nt: TGTGCCAGCAGAGACAGGGGTCGGGAAAAACTGTTTTTT
d_gene: NA; j_gene: TRBJ2-3; abundance: once; v_gene: TRBV6-6; CDR3aa: CASSYAAGQYF; CDR3nt: TGTGCCAGCAGTTACGCGGCAGGGCAGTATTTT
d_gene: TRBD2; j_gene: TRBJ2-3; abundance: NA; v_gene: TRBV18; CDR3aa: CASSPFPREGLADTQYF; CDR3nt: TGTGCCAGCTCACCTTTTCCGCGGGAGGGGTTAGCAGATACGCAGTATTTT
d_gene: NA; j_gene: TRBJ1-4; abundance: NA; v_gene: TRBV28; CDR3aa: CASRQPTRVVVEKLFF; CDR3nt: TGTGCCAGCAGGCAGCCCACCAGGGTAGTAGTCGAAAAACTGTTTTTT
d_gene: NA; j_gene: TRBJ2-7; abundance: NA; v_gene: TRBV28; CDR3aa: CASSFDPSVHEQYF; CDR3nt: TGTGCCAGCAGTTTTGACCCCAGTGTCCACGAGCAGTACTTC
d_gene: NA; j_gene: TRBJ1-1; abundance: NA; v_gene: TRBV18; CDR3aa: CASSPRSGIGTEAFF; CDR3nt: TGTGCCAGCTCACCGCGGTCGGGCATTGGCACTGAAGCTTTCTTT
d_gene: NA; j_gene: TRBJ1-2; abundance: NA; v_gene: TRBV5-1; CDR3aa: CASSWGNESGYTF; CDR3nt: TGCGCCAGCAGCTGGGGGAACGAGTCGGGCTACACCTTC
d_gene: TRBD1; j_gene: TRBJ1-2; abundance: NA; v_gene: TRBV2; CDR3aa: CASTRETGIAYGYTF; CDR3nt: TGTGCCAGCACTCGTGAGACAGGGATAGCCTATGGCTACACCTTC
d_gene: NA; j_gene: TRBJ1-2; abundance: NA; v_gene: TRBV28; CDR3aa: CASSLIGAGYTF; CDR3nt: TGTGCCAGCAGTTTAATTGGTGCTGGCTACACCTTC
d_gene: TRBD2; j_gene: TRBJ2-1; abundance: NA; v_gene: TRBV7-9; CDR3aa: CASSLETSGLWNEQFF; CDR3nt: TGTGCCAGCAGCCTTGAGACTAGCGGTCTTTGGAATGAGCAGTTCTTC
d_gene: TRBD1; j_gene: TRBJ2-2; abundance: NA; v_gene: TRBV7-7; CDR3aa: CASSKTGGAGTGELFF; CDR3nt: TGTGCTAGCAGCAAAACAGGGGGCGCTGGCACCGGGGAGCTGTTTTTT
d_gene: TRBD1; j_gene: TRBJ2-1; abundance: NA; v_gene: TRBV28; CDR3aa: CASRSGTGGYNEQFF; CDR3nt: TGTGCCAGCAGGTCCGGGACAGGGGGGTACAATGAGCAGTTCTTC
d_gene: NA; j_gene: TRBJ2-3; abundance: NA; v_gene: TRBV18; CDR3aa: CASSGSDTDTQYF; CDR3nt: TGTGCCAGCTCCGGGAGCGACACAGATACGCAGTATTTT
d_gene: NA; j_gene: TRBJ2-7; abundance: NA; v_gene: TRBV5-4; CDR3aa: CASSLRSSGFYEQYF; CDR3nt: TGTGCCAGCAGCTTGAGGTCGTCAGGGTTCTACGAGCAGTACTTC
d_gene: NA; j_gene: TRBJ1-1; abundance: NA; v_gene: TRBV25-1; CDR3aa: CASSELRNTEAFF; CDR3nt: TGTGCCAGCAGTGAACTCCGGAACACTGAAGCTTTCTTT
d_gene: NA; j_gene: TRBJ1-2; abundance: NA; v_gene: TRBV6-5; CDR3aa: CASSRVTANYGYTF; CDR3nt: TGTGCCAGCAGCAGGGTCACAGCTAACTATGGCTACACCTTC
d_gene: NA; j_gene: TRBJ2-6; abundance: NA; v_gene: TRBV14; CDR3aa: CASSQDLGLSGANVLTF; CDR3nt: TGTGCCAGCAGCCAAGATTTGGGTTTATCTGGGGCCAACGTCCTGACTTTC
d_gene: NA; j_gene: TRBJ2-7; abundance: NA; v_gene: TRBV7-6; CDR3aa: CASSLGRRDEHYEQYF; CDR3nt: TGTGCCAGCAGCTTAGGACGGCGGGATGAGCACTACGAGCAGTACTTC
d_gene: NA; j_gene: TRBJ2-7; abundance: NA; v_gene: TRBV14; CDR3aa: CASSQDAGTMNHEQYF; CDR3nt: TGTGCCAGCAGCCAAGACGCCGGGACAATGAACCACGAGCAGTACTTC
d_gene: NA; j_gene: TRBJ1-2; abundance: NA; v_gene: TRBV19; CDR3aa: CASSTILLGQGNYGYTF; CDR3nt: TGTGCCAGTAGTACTATCCTCTTGGGGCAGGGAAACTATGGCTACACCTTC
d_gene: TRBD2; j_gene: TRBJ2-3; abundance: NA; v_gene: TRBV30; CDR3aa: CAWSLSAGVTDTQYF; CDR3nt: TGTGCCTGGAGTCTGTCTGCGGGAGTCACAGATACGCAGTATTTT
d_gene: NA; j_gene: TRBJ2-7; abundance: once; v_gene: TRBV28; CDR3aa: CASSSPGYATEQYF; CDR3nt: TGTGCCAGCAGTTCTCCAGGGTATGCTACAGAGCAGTACTTC
d_gene: NA; j_gene: TRBJ2-3; abundance: NA; v_gene: TRBV25-1; CDR3aa: CASSEWKRVASDTQYF; CDR3nt: TGTGCCAGCAGTGAATGGAAGCGGGTGGCCTCAGATACGCAGTATTTT
d_gene: TRBD1; j_gene: TRBJ1-4; abundance: NA; v_gene: TRBV18; CDR3aa: CASSPTGVLRGGEKLFF; CDR3nt: TGTGCCAGCTCACCGACAGGGGTGTTGAGAGGGGGTGAAAAACTGTTTTTT
d_gene: NA; j_gene: TRBJ2-7; abundance: once; v_gene: TRBV19; CDR3aa: CASSIEAGHYEQYF; CDR3nt: TGTGCCAGTAGTATAGAGGCCGGGCACTACGAGCAGTACTTC
d_gene: NA; j_gene: TRBJ1-5; abundance: NA; v_gene: TRBV2; CDR3aa: CASSETATDNQPQHF; CDR3nt: TGTGCCAGCAGTGAGACGGCGACAGACAATCAGCCCCAGCATTTT
d_gene: NA; j_gene: TRBJ1-5; abundance: NA; v_gene: TRBV6-6; CDR3aa: CASSYGAGNQPQHF; CDR3nt: TGTGCCAGCAGTTACGGCGCAGGTAATCAGCCCCAGCATTTT
d_gene: TRBD1; j_gene: TRBJ2-5; abundance: NA; v_gene: TRBV28; CDR3aa: CASSRIGQGYQETQYF; CDR3nt: TGTGCCAGCAGCCGCATCGGACAGGGATACCAAGAGACCCAGTACTTC
d_gene: NA; j_gene: TRBJ2-7; abundance: NA; v_gene: TRBV5-1; CDR3aa: CASSRTGLNYEQYF; CDR3nt: TGCGCCAGCAGCCGAACGGGACTCAACTACGAGCAGTACTTC
d_gene: TRBD2; j_gene: TRBJ2-1; abundance: NA; v_gene: TRBV5-1; CDR3aa: CASSETSGTYNEQFF; CDR3nt: TGCGCCAGCAGCGAAACTAGCGGCACCTACAATGAGCAGTTCTTC
d_gene: NA; j_gene: TRBJ2-7; abundance: NA; v_gene: TRBV28; CDR3aa: CASSLGRKNLISYEQYF; CDR3nt: TGTGCCAGCAGTTTGGGTCGGAAGAACCTGATCTCCTACGAGCAGTACTTC
d_gene: NA; j_gene: TRBJ2-7; abundance: NA; v_gene: TRBV11-2; CDR3aa: CASSLDGAGASYEQYF; CDR3nt: TGTGCCAGCAGCTTAGATGGGGCAGGCGCTTCCTACGAGCAGTACTTC
d_gene: TRBD2; j_gene: TRBJ2-1; abundance: NA; v_gene: TRBV10-2; CDR3aa: CASISGRHNEQFF; CDR3nt: TGCGCCAGCATTAGCGGGAGGCACAATGAGCAGTTCTTC
d_gene: NA; j_gene: TRBJ2-2; abundance: NA; v_gene: TRBV29-1; CDR3aa: CSVQGFGELFF; CDR3nt: TGCAGCGTGCAGGGGTTCGGGGAGCTGTTTTTT
d_gene: NA; j_gene: TRBJ1-3; abundance: NA; v_gene: TRBV7-7; CDR3aa: CASSEGHRRNTIYF; CDR3nt: TGTGCTAGCAGCGAGGGACACCGTCGGAACACCATATATTTT
d_gene: TRBD2; j_gene: TRBJ2-1; abundance: NA; v_gene: TRBV5-1; CDR3aa: CASSRGLAGVGEQFF; CDR3nt: TGCGCCAGCAGCCGGGGACTAGCGGGAGTAGGGGAGCAGTTCTTC
d_gene: TRBD1; j_gene: TRBJ2-5; abundance: NA; v_gene: TRBV10-3; CDR3aa: CAIRNSGGETQYF; CDR3nt: TGTGCCATCAGGAATTCAGGGGGTGAGACCCAGTACTTC
d_gene: TRBD2; j_gene: TRBJ2-2; abundance: NA; v_gene: TRBV5-8; CDR3aa: CASSPGLGPPGELFF; CDR3nt: TGTGCCAGCAGTCCGGGACTAGGGCCCCCCGGGGAGCTGTTTTTT
d_gene: NA; j_gene: TRBJ2-7; abundance: NA; v_gene: TRBV29-1; CDR3aa: CSVASASYEQYF; CDR3nt: TGCAGCGTTGCTAGCGCCTCCTACGAGCAGTACTTC
d_gene: NA; j_gene: TRBJ2-5; abundance: NA; v_gene: TRBV18; CDR3aa: CASLRGRSETQYF; CDR3nt: TGTGCCAGCCTTCGGGGGCGTTCGGAGACCCAGTACTTC
d_gene: NA; j_gene: TRBJ2-7; abundance: once; v_gene: TRBV4-3; CDR3aa: CASSQRQDYEQYF; CDR3nt: TGCGCCAGCAGCCAGCGACAGGACTACGAGCAGTACTTC
d_gene: TRBD1; j_gene: TRBJ2-1; abundance: NA; v_gene: TRBV28; CDR3aa: CASSPYLGGGEQFF; CDR3nt: TGTGCCAGCAGCCCATATTTAGGGGGCGGGGAGCAGTTCTTC
d_gene: TRBD2; j_gene: TRBJ2-1; abundance: NA; v_gene: TRBV27; CDR3aa: CASSTGLAGDSEQFF; CDR3nt: TGTGCCAGCAGTACGGGACTAGCGGGTGACAGTGAGCAGTTCTTC